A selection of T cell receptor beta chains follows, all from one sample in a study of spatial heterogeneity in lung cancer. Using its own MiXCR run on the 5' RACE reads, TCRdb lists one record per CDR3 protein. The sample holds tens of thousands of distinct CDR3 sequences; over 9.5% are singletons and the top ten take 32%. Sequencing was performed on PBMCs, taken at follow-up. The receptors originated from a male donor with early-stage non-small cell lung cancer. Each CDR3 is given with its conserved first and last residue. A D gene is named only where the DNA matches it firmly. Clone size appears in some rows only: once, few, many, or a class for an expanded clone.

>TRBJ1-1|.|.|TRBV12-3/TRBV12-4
CASSLGGWTEAFF
TGTGCCAGCAGTTTAGGGGGTTGGACTGAAGCTTTCTTT
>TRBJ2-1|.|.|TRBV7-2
CASSVQGSPYNEQFF
TGTGCCAGCAGCGTCCAGGGGAGCCCCTACAATGAGCAGTTCTTC
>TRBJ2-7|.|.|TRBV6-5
CASSSGGYEQYF
TGTGCCAGCAGTTCCGGAGGTTACGAGCAGTACTTC
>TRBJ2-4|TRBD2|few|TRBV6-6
CASSYSPIAGGRKNIQYF
TGTGCCAGCAGTTACTCGCCCATAGCGGGAGGGCGCAAAAACATTCAGTACTTC
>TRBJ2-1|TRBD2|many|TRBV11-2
CASSGLAGGPGGGEQFF
TGTGCCAGCAGCGGACTAGCGGGAGGCCCGGGTGGGGGTGAGCAGTTCTTC
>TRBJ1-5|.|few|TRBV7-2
CASSRARYDQPQHF
TGTGCCAGCAGTCGGGCCCGATATGATCAGCCCCAGCATTTT
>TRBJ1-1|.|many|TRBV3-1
CASSQRPALEAFF
TGTGCCAGCAGCCAGAGACCGGCCTTGGAGGCTTTCTTT
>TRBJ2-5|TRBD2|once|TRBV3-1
CASSQDSGLAGETQYF
TGTGCCAGCAGCCAAGATTCAGGACTAGCGGGAGAGACCCAGTACTTC
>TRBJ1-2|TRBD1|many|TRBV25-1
CASSVHRDRPFF
TGTGCCAGCAGTGTCCACCGGGACAGGCCCTTCTTC
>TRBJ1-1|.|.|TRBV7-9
CASSLESGQNTEAFF
TGTGCCAGCAGCTTAGAAAGCGGACAGAACACTGAAGCTTTCTTT
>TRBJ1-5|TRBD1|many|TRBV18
CASSPGQDSNQPQHF
TGTGCCAGCTCCCCCGGACAGGATAGCAATCAGCCCCAGCATTTT